The T cell receptor beta chain described here comes from a study of blood T cell repertoires in COVID-19. Across the whole study: Researchers got acute and convalescent COVID-19 samples from the United States, Italy and Spain. PBMCs, B-cell-depleted T cells, or T cells were the source of the cDNA or gDNA that made up the material.

Trimming cost V 7 bases and J 5 bases, with 14 bases left between them. Germline V gene data show CDR1 as PRHDT and CDR2 as FYEKMQ (reference sequence). CDR3 size: 13 residues. As handled by the study authors: Scientists estimated how many nucleated cells there were by amplifying reference gene primers. Measured with immunoSEQ multiplex PCR; TCRdb has only the in-frame clones, and not every one. V, J and clone size derive from that table, while D and trimming were established from the DNA sequence. The sample yields 85,000 to 90,000 clones, more than 70% seen once. The chain carries TRBV13 and TRBJ1-1, with D perhaps TRBD1 (5 bases). The receptor's source is a human donor in a cohort sampled during active COVID-19. The sequenced material came from peripheral blood. The CDR3 reads CASTSEGRTEAFF. The CDR3 nucleotides read TGTGCCAGCACCTCAGAGGGGAGGACTGAAGCTTTCTTT.